The 27 T cell receptor beta chains below come from one sample, sequenced in a study of cytomegalovirus exposure and HLA in healthy donors. The primer mix had 60 Vbeta and 13 Jbeta primers. Data came from immunoSEQ multiplex PCR; TCRdb stores just in-frame clones and leaves some out. The profile shows fewer than 200,000 clones, roughly 80% of them singletons. The specimen was PBMCs. Receptors were obtained from a female donor in good health and CMV-seronegative.

This chain connects TRBV5-1 to TRBJ2-1, with a possible D match to TRBD1 (6 bases). CDR1 and CDR2 (germline): SGHRS, YFSETQ. This CDR3 is 14 amino acids long. The V gene lost 2 bases and the J gene lost 1 base, with 7 bases spanning the gap. As DNA, the CDR3 is TGCGCCAGCAGCTTCGGGACATCCTACAATGAGCAGTTCTTC. It specifies CASSFGTSYNEQFF.

This clone has just a few counts. The V gene is TRBV6-5, the J gene TRBJ2-5; 12 bases are a match to TRBD2. Per the germline V gene, CDR1 is MNHEY and CDR2 is SVGAGI. The V gene end was trimmed by 2 bases and the J gene end by 5 bases; junction bases not matched to a gene: 6. This CDR3 region has 16 residues. The CDR3 sequence is CASSYGTSGGQETQYF. DNA for the CDR3: TGTGCCAGCAGTTACGGCACTAGCGGGGGGCAGGAGACCCAGTACTTC.

V gene TRBV18 combines with J gene TRBJ1-3; possible D gene TRBD1, 5 bases. Germline V gene data show CDR1 as KGHSH and CDR2 as LQKENI. This CDR3 comprises 15 residues. Trimming removed 2 bases from V and 2 bases from J, with 10 bases in between. The CDR3 region has the DNA TGTGCCAGCTCACCAGCAGGGTCGGCTGGAAACACCATATATTTT. Translated, it gives CASSPAGSAGNTIYF.

The table lists this clone with a count of one. This chain joins TRBV2 and TRBJ2-2; 7 bases align to TRBD1. From germline, CDR1 is SNHLY and CDR2 FYNNEI. The CDR3 runs to 13 residues. The V gene end was trimmed by 5 bases and the J gene end by 6 bases; junction bases not matched to a gene: 3. CDR3 sequence: CASSLDRSGELFF. CDR3 coding DNA: TGTGCCAGCAGTTTGGACAGGTCCGGGGAGCTGTTTTTT.

The chain recombines TRBV7-2 with TRBJ1-5; D uncertain. Germline-derived CDR1 and CDR2 are SGHTA and FQGNSA. The CDR3 extends over 15 amino acids. V was shortened by 0 bases and J by 0 bases, with 6 bases between the two germline ends. CDR3 coding DNA: TGTGCCAGCAGCTTAGCGCGGGGTAGCAATCAGCCCCAGCATTTT. This codes for CASSLARGSNQPQHF.

The chain joins TRBV5-1 to TRBJ2-7; TRBD2 agrees at 8 bases. V shed 4 bases, J shed 5 bases, and the junction held 11 bases outside the gene matches. The CDR3 loop spans 15 amino acids. The germline gives CDR1 SGHRS, CDR2 YFSETQ. The CDR3 nucleotides are TGCGCCAGCAGCGGCGACGGGAGGGGATTCAACGAGCAGTACTTC. Its translation is CASSGDGRGFNEQYF.

This chain links TRBV19 with TRBJ1-1; D is uncertain. The V and J ends lost 6 bases and 5 bases respectively, with 16 bases between them. CDR1 is LNHDA, CDR2 SQIVND, per germline (reference sequence). The CDR3 loop spans 14 amino acids. In nucleotides, the CDR3 is TGTGCCAGTAGCTTCCCGGGAAAGAGGACTGAAGCTTTCTTT. It is translated as CASSFPGKRTEAFF.

This chain connects TRBV7-2 to TRBJ2-3, with TRBD2 matching over 10 bases. The V and J ends lost 5 bases and 2 bases, in that order; junction bases with no gene match: 4. CDR3 length equals 15 residues. The germline CDR1 and CDR2 sequences are SGHTA and FQGNSA. CDR3 in DNA: TGTGCCAGCAGCCCACTAGCGGGGATCACAGATACGCAGTATTTT. Its translation is CASSPLAGITDTQYF.

This clone was picked up a small number of times. The chain links TRBV5-4 to TRBJ1-1; TRBD1 aligns across 7 bases. The V gene end was trimmed by 1 base and the J gene end by 3 bases; junction bases not matched to a gene: 3. Germline CDR1 reads SGHNT; CDR2 reads YYREEE (reference sequence). The CDR3 is made up of 14 amino acids. The CDR3: CASSLYQGDTEAFF. The CDR3 DNA is TGTGCCAGCAGCTTGTATCAGGGGGACACTGAAGCTTTCTTT.

The chain has TRBV7-9 and TRBJ2-3; TRBD1 matches 10 bases. The ends lost 7 bases at V and 4 bases at J; junction bases unmatched: 8. Germline CDR1 SEHNR, CDR2 FQNEAQ (reference sequence). This CDR3 has 15 residues. The CDR3: CASTRTGTGADTQYF. Here the CDR3 DNA reads TGTGCCAGCACCCGGACGGGGACAGGGGCAGATACGCAGTATTTT.

The rearrangement uses TRBV5-1 and TRBJ1-1, with a possible D match to TRBD1 (6 bases). CDR1 SGHRS and CDR2 YFSETQ come from the germline V gene. CDR3 length equals 14 residues. Trimming cost V 4 bases and J 2 bases, with 12 bases left between them. The CDR3 DNA reads TGCGCCAGCAGCCTACAGGGTTTCAACACTGAAGCTTTCTTT. Its protein product is CASSLQGFNTEAFF.

About this clone itself: At one of its ends the junction is not consistent with the germline gene, which may arise from a read error. The chain employs TRBV29-1 and TRBJ2-1, with 7 bases that match TRBD1. Germline values: CDR1 SQVTM, CDR2 ANQGSEA. The CDR3 sequence is 13 residues long. DNA for the CDR3: TGCAGCGTTGGAGGGGGACAGCCCACCGAGCGGTTCTTC. Protein product: CSVGGGQPTERFF.

This clone was seen only once. The chain employs TRBV7-8 and TRBJ1-5, with D uncertain. The CDR3 spans 15 residues. Trimming took 0 bases from V and 1 from J, leaving 7 bases between them. The germline CDR1 and CDR2 sequences are SGHVS and FQNEAQ. Here the CDR3 DNA reads TGTGCCAGCAGCTTAGCCGGGGAAAGCAATCAGCCCCAGCATTTT. Protein product: CASSLAGESNQPQHF.

The V call is TRBV5-4, the J call TRBJ2-5, with D perhaps matching TRBD2 (7 bases). Trimming left V 2 bases short and J 1 base short, with 12 bases between. The germline CDR1 and CDR2 sequences are SGHNT and YYREEE (reference sequence). The CDR3 length is 15 residues. CDR3 nucleotide sequence: TGTGCCAGCAGCTTTAGGGGGGGGCTCCAAGAGACCCAGTACTTC. It encodes CASSFRGGLQETQYF.

This chain uses TRBV7-9 with TRBJ2-7, with D possibly matching TRBD2 (6 bases). Germline CDR1 is SEHNR and CDR2 is FQNEAQ (reference sequence). V was shortened by 1 base and J by 7 bases, with 8 bases between the two germline ends. The CDR3 extends over 12 amino acids. The CDR3, as DNA: TGTGCCAGCAGCTTAGATCGGGGGGAGCAGTACTTC. Its translation: CASSLDRGEQYF.

J is TRBJ2-3 and V is TRBV10-3, with 11 bases aligning to TRBD2. This CDR3 has 18 amino acids. With 7 bases clipped from V and 0 bases from J, the junction kept 12 bases outside the gene matches. CDR1 is ENHRY, CDR2 SYGVKD, per germline. The chain's CDR3 is CAITESASGGTSTDTQYF. For the CDR3, the DNA is TGTGCCATCACCGAGTCGGCTAGCGGGGGGACTAGCACAGATACGCAGTATTTT.

The chain employs TRBV30 and TRBJ1-1, with a possible D match to TRBD1 (5 bases). CDR3 length equals 16 residues. Germline assignment: CDR1 GTSNPN and CDR2 SVGIG (reference sequence). V lost 0 bases, J lost 0 bases, and 14 bases lay in between. CDR3 sequence reads: CAWSVRSRQMNTEAFF. The CDR3 region has the DNA TGTGCCTGGAGTGTACGATCGAGACAGATGAACACTGAAGCTTTCTTT.

Remarks on this clone: At the DNA level, this CDR3 is encoded by other sequences in the same sample as well. The chain couples TRBV5-1 to TRBJ2-6; TRBD2 might be the D (5 bases). From germline, CDR1 is SGHRS and CDR2 YFSETQ. This CDR3 spans 15 amino acids. V lost 0 bases and J lost 4, with 8 bases in between. CDR3 sequence (DNA): TGCGCCAGCAGCTTGGGAGGGTCCGGGGCCAACGTCCTGACTTTC. Translation gives CASSLGGSGANVLTF.

This clone was detected only once. The chain uses TRBV11-2 and TRBJ2-7; 10 bases map to TRBD2. V was clipped by 1 base and J by 0 bases; unmatched bases: 3. The CDR3 is made up of 16 amino acids. The germline V gene encodes CDR1 SGHAT and CDR2 FQNNGV. CDR3: CASSLVSGGDSYEQYF. The DNA for the CDR3 is TGTGCCAGCAGCTTAGTGAGCGGGGGGGACTCCTACGAGCAGTACTTC.

CDR3 loop: CASSSQGNEQFF. For the CDR3, the DNA is TGTGCCAGCAGCTCACAGGGTAATGAGCAGTTCTTC. V gene TRBV5-4 combines with J gene TRBJ2-1, with D possibly being TRBD1 (6 bases). Germline lookup yields CDR1 SGHNT and CDR2 YYREEE (reference sequence). V gave up 3 bases and J gave up 7 bases, with 8 bases separating them. CDR3 length equals 12 residues.

The J gene is TRBJ2-7, the V gene TRBV5-1; 7 nucleotides match TRBD1. This CDR3 has 15 residues. Per germline, CDR1 SGHRS and CDR2 YFSETQ. The V gene end was trimmed by 4 bases and the J gene end by 2 bases; junction bases not matched to a gene: 9. CDR3 sequence reads: CASSPMGQTTYEQYF. In DNA, the CDR3 is TGCGCCAGCAGCCCAATGGGACAGACGACCTACGAGCAGTACTTC.

This sequence joins TRBV7-9 and TRBJ1-2; 12 positions agree with TRBD1. CDR1 SEHNR and CDR2 FQNEAQ come from the germline V gene (reference sequence). The CDR3 has 16 amino acids. The junction had 10 bases not matched to a gene; V was cut back by 4 bases and J by 7 bases. As DNA, the CDR3 is TGTGCCAGCAGCTCGGGACAGGGGGCGCTGGTCGGTGGCTACACCTTC. Amino acid sequence: CASSSGQGALVGGYTF. Full variable domain (missing parts from reference TRBV7-9 and TRBJ1-2): DTGVSQNPRHKITKRGQNVTFRCDPISEHNRLYWYRQTLGQGPEFLTYFQNEAQLEKSRLLSDRFSAERPKGSFSTLEIQRTEQGDSAMYLCASSSGQGALVGGYTFGSGTRLTVV.

This clone was seen a handful of times. This chain uses TRBV7-3 with TRBJ2-1; 9 positions match TRBD2. CDR3 length: 15 residues. V shed 4 bases, J shed 7 bases, and the junction held 8 bases outside the gene matches. The germline CDR1 and CDR2 sequences are SGHTA and FQGTGA. This CDR3 reads CASSSTGSGRNEQFF. DNA for the CDR3: TGTGCCAGCAGCTCAACGGGTAGCGGGAGAAATGAGCAGTTCTTC.

The chain combines TRBV7-3 with TRBJ2-2; perhaps TRBD1 as D (5 bases). V gave up 0 bases and J gave up 4 bases, with 12 bases separating them. This CDR3 has 16 amino acids. Germline V lookup: CDR1 SGHTA, CDR2 FQGTGA. The CDR3 spells CASSLTGQGFTGELFF. CDR3 nucleotides: TGTGCCAGCAGCTTAACCGGTCAGGGATTCACCGGGGAGCTGTTTTTT. Filled out from reference TRBV7-3 and TRBJ2-2, the complete variable domain reads GAGVSQTPSNKVTEKGKYVELRCDPISGHTALYWYRQSLGQGPEFLIYFQGTGAADDSGLPNDRFFAVRPEGSVSTLKIQRTERGDSAVYLCASSLTGQGFTGELFFGEGSRLTVL.

The chain joins TRBV29-1 to TRBJ2-7; D uncertain. The CDR3 runs to 12 residues. The V end lost 6 bases, the J end lost 5 bases, and 14 bases lay between the germline ends. Germline CDR1 is SQVTM and CDR2 is ANQGSEA. CDR3 amino acids: CSVAGSQHEQYF. CDR3 DNA sequence: TGCAGCGTCGCCGGGTCTCAGCACGAGCAGTACTTC.

The CDR3 region is CASSFGRGSGFSNQPQHF. CDR3 nucleotides: TGTGCCAGCAGTTTCGGAAGAGGGAGTGGCTTTAGCAATCAGCCCCAGCATTTT. The V and J genes are TRBV27 and TRBJ1-5; D not certain. Trimming took off 3 bases at V and 0 bases at J, with 18 bases between the two ends. The CDR3 loop spans 18 amino acids. CDR1 and CDR2 from the germline V gene are MNHEY and SMNVEV (reference sequence).

This clone showed up just a few times. The genes are TRBV11-3 and TRBJ2-2, with D unresolved. V was clipped by 0 bases and J by 4 bases, with 6 bases between them. The germline V gene has CDR1 SGHNT and CDR2 YENEEA. The CDR3 loop spans 14 amino acids. The CDR3 DNA reads TGTGCCAGCAGCTTAGAGGGCAGCACCGGGGAGCTGTTTTTT. Encoded protein: CASSLEGSTGELFF.